These T cell receptor beta chains were read from a single sample in a study of shared clonotypes between healthy human individuals. Assay: immunoSEQ multiplex PCR; the TCRdb copy retains only in-frame clones and omits some. The sample contains roughly 2,000,000 clones, roughly 95% of which appear only once. Sequencing used naive CD8+ T cells sorted from blood. These receptors came from a man in his late teens or twenties in good health. The CDR3 runs from the conserved cysteine through the conserved F or W. Fields, in order: V gene, D gene, clone size, J gene, CDR3 DNA, CDR3 protein. The D gene is left open where the match is weak. Expanded clones get a size class; other rows say once, few or many, or leave the size out.

>TRBV7-9|TRBD1|-|TRBJ2-7
TGTGCCAGCAGCTTCCGCCCCAAAGGGGGCCTTTTGAACGAGCAGTACTTC
CASSFRPKGGLLNEQYF
>TRBV27|TRBD1|-|TRBJ2-6
TGTGCCAGCAGCATGACAGGGGTATCTGGGGCCAACGTCCTGACTTTC
CASSMTGVSGANVLTF
>TRBV7-9|-|-|TRBJ1-2
TGTGCCAGCAGCTTTGCTCATGGCTACACCTTC
CASSFAHGYTF
>TRBV2|-|once|TRBJ2-5
TGTGCCAGCAGTCACAGGGACCCCTGGGAGACCCAGTACTTC
CASSHRDPWETQYF
>TRBV7-9|-|-|TRBJ2-7
TGTGCCAGCAGCTTATCTCTCGGGGAGCAGTACTTC
CASSLSLGEQYF
>TRBV6-6|-|-|TRBJ1-5
TGTGCCAGCAGCCCCGTCGGTCAGCCCCAGCATTTT
CASSPVGQPQHF
>TRBV7-9|-|-|TRBJ2-4
TGTGCCAGCAGCTTAGAGTACACGGCCCCTGGGGACATTCAGTACTTC
CASSLEYTAPGDIQYF
>TRBV4-1|-|-|TRBJ2-7
TGCGCCAGCAGCCCCGATGGGAGAGCCTACGAGCAGTACTTC
CASSPDGRAYEQYF
>TRBV9|-|-|TRBJ1-6
TGTGCCAGCAGCGGAGAGGCCTGGGGGCCTGGGGCACCCCTCCACTTT
CASSGEAWGPGAPLHF
>TRBV27|-|once|TRBJ2-7
TGTGCCAGCAGTGGCATACAGGGTATCAACGAGCAGTACTTC
CASSGIQGINEQYF
>TRBV6-5|TRBD2|-|TRBJ2-2
TGTGCCAGCAGTTACTCTCGGGGGGGGTACACCGGGGAGCTGTTTTTT
CASSYSRGGYTGELFF
>TRBV5-1|TRBD2|-|TRBJ2-3
TGCGCCAGCAGCTACGGGACTAGCGGGGGGCGTGTTAGCACAGATACGCAGTATTTT
CASSYGTSGGRVSTDTQYF
>TRBV28|-|-|TRBJ1-1
TGTGCCAGCAGTTCCGAAGGGGGCACTGAAGCTTTCTTT
CASSSEGGTEAFF
>TRBV5-8|-|-|TRBJ2-5
TGTGCCAGCGACCGGGGGCAAGAGACCCAGTACTTC
CASDRGQETQYF
>TRBV15|TRBD1|-|TRBJ2-5
TGTGCCACCAGCAGAGATGACCGGGACAGGTTCCAAGAGACCCAGTACTTC
CATSRDDRDRFQETQYF
>TRBV10-3|TRBD2|once|TRBJ2-1
TGTGCCATCAGTGAGTCGAATCTAGCGGGGGGAGAGCAGTTCTTC
CAISESNLAGGEQFF
>TRBV4-1|-|-|TRBJ1-6
TGCGCCAGCAGCCAACGGGGGGGAGCCGTGAATTCACCCCTCCACTTT
CASSQRGGAVNSPLHF
>TRBV4-3|-|-|TRBJ2-3
TGCGCCAGCAGCCCAGCGGTCCCATGGGGCACAGATACGCAGTATTTT
CASSPAVPWGTDTQYF
>TRBV10-3|TRBD1|-|TRBJ2-2
TGTGCCATCAGTGAGCCCGCGACAGGGGTAGCCGGGGAGCTGTTTTTT
CAISEPATGVAGELFF
>TRBV7-2|-|-|TRBJ2-7
TGTGCCAGCAGCTACTACAGTGTTACCTACGAGCAGTACTTC
CASSYYSVTYEQYF
>TRBV11-2|-|-|TRBJ2-1
TGTGCCAGCAGCTTAGCGGGCCATGAGCAGTTCTTC
CASSLAGHEQFF
>TRBV14|-|-|TRBJ2-7
TGTGCCAGCAGCCAAGAGTACATCCCTTACGAGCAGTACTTC
CASSQEYIPYEQYF
>TRBV28|-|-|TRBJ2-2
TGTGCCGCGGGTCTAGGGGGTATAATCGGGGAGCTGTTTTTT
CAAGLGGIIGELFF
>TRBV7-9|-|-|TRBJ2-7
TGTGCCAGCAGCGAAAGGGTCTCCTACGAGCAGTACTTC
CASSERVSYEQYF
>TRBV6-5|-|-|TRBJ1-4
TGTGCCAGCAGTTCAACAGAGAGTAATGAAAAACTGTTTTTT
CASSSTESNEKLFF
>TRBV5-6|-|-|TRBJ2-1
TGTGCCAGCAGCTTGCTGCCTGAGAGCTCCTACAATGAGCAGTTCTTC
CASSLLPESSYNEQFF
>TRBV27|-|-|TRBJ1-6
TGTGCCAGCCCTACCAGCCCATCACAGGAGATTCGGAGCTCCTATAATTCACCCCTCCACTTT
CASPTSPSQEIRSSYNSPLHF
>TRBV4-3|TRBD2|-|TRBJ2-7
TGCGCCAGCAGCCAAGGGGTAGCGGGAGGGCCTTACGAGCAGTACTTC
CASSQGVAGGPYEQYF
>TRBV5-6|-|-|TRBJ1-2
TGTGCCAGCAGCTTGAGATTGTCACTTTCAAGAAACTATGGCTACACCTTC
CASSLRLSLSRNYGYTF
>TRBV2|-|-|TRBJ2-7
TGTGCCAGCAGTGACCGGGGCCCCTACGAGCAGTACTTC
CASSDRGPYEQYF
>TRBV6-5|-|-|TRBJ2-1
TGTGCCAGCAGTTACTATCAGGGGTACAATGAGCAGTTCTTC
CASSYYQGYNEQFF
>TRBV28|TRBD2|once|TRBJ2-5
TGTGCCAGCAGTCGCGGGGGGGCCCAGGAGACCCAGTACTTC
CASSRGGAQETQYF
>TRBV5-4|TRBD2|-|TRBJ2-3
TGTGCCAGCAGCTTGGGGGCAGCGGGGACCGACACAGATACGCAGTATTTT
CASSLGAAGTDTDTQYF
>TRBV6-6|-|-|TRBJ2-3
TGTGCCAGCGGGGGAGAAGCGGCTAGCACAGATACGCAGTATTTT
CASGGEAASTDTQYF
>TRBV6-5|-|-|TRBJ2-7
TGTGCCAGCAGTTACTCTAGCAACTACGAGCAGTACTTC
CASSYSSNYEQYF
>TRBV4-1|-|-|TRBJ2-7
TGCGCCAGCAGCGACGGGACCTACGAGCAGTACTTC
CASSDGTYEQYF
>TRBV27|-|-|TRBJ1-5
TGTGCCAGCAGCTGGGGGGGGCCTGGGAAGCCCCAGCATTTT
CASSWGGPGKPQHF
>TRBV5-6|-|-|TRBJ2-3
TGTGCCAGCAGCTTGTCCGAGGAGTTCACAGATACGCAGTATTTT
CASSLSEEFTDTQYF
>TRBV9|-|-|TRBJ2-1
TGTGCCAGCAGCGTAGATCTTGCAATGGGGGCGTTCAATGAGCAGTTCTTC
CASSVDLAMGAFNEQFF
>TRBV6-1|TRBD2|-|TRBJ2-3
TGTGCCAGCAGTGAATTGGAAACTAGCGGGGTCACAGATACGCAGTATTTT
CASSELETSGVTDTQYF
>TRBV5-6|-|-|TRBJ2-2
TGTGCCAGCAGCTTGGTTATCGGGGAGCTGTTTTTT
CASSLVIGELFF